Presented here are 21 T cell receptor beta chains from one specimen sequenced in a study of T cells in Graves' hyperthyroidism and ophthalmopathy. TCR beta CDR3 regions were amplified from RNA transcripts. During a first-round RT-PCR of the TCR CDR3, the HTBI primer set was used. TCRdb re-called the multiplex PCR reads with MiXCR, one entry per CDR3 protein. Seen here are fewer than 750,000 distinct CDR3 sequences, roughly 15% observed once, and the top ten hold around 13%. The source material was blood. The receptors originated from a woman aged 45-60 years with Graves' ophthalmopathy.

CDR3 coding DNA: TGTGCCAGTAGTACGCCCGGGACATCGGTAGGCTACGAGCAGTACTTC. This encodes CASSTPGTSVGYEQYF. V usage is TRBV19 and J usage is TRBJ2-7, with a possible D match to TRBD1 (6 bases). The CDR3 has 16 residues. Germline loops: CDR1 LNHDA, CDR2 SQIVND (reference sequence). Trimming took off 4 bases at V and 3 bases at J, with 19 bases between the two ends. Combining the CDR3 with reference TRBV19 and TRBJ2-7 gives the whole variable domain DGGITQSPKYLFRKEGQNVTLSCEQNLNHDAMYWYRQDPGQGLRLIYYSQIVNDFQKGDIAEGYSVSREKKESFPLTVTSAQKNPTAFYLCASSTPGTSVGYEQYFGPGTRLTVT.

This clonotype appeared many times. The chain recombines TRBV7-9 with TRBJ2-1; 7 nucleotides match TRBD2. Trimming took 6 bases from V and 7 from J; bases not matched to a gene: 15. CDR1 is SEHNR, CDR2 FQNEAQ, per germline (reference sequence). The CDR3 is 16 amino acids. CDR3 in amino acids: CASRTLSGSMRNEQFF. DNA for the CDR3: TGTGCCAGCAGAACCCTTAGCGGGTCTATGCGGAATGAGCAGTTCTTC.

This clonotype was counted many times. This chain uses TRBV28 with TRBJ1-5, with unresolved D. CDR1 is MDHEN, CDR2 SYDVKM, per germline. This CDR3 is 14 amino acids long. The germline V and J ends were trimmed by 3 bases and 3 bases, with 9 bases remaining between them. In DNA, the CDR3 is TGTGCCAGCAGTTTTACCAGGACCAATCAGCCCCAGCATTTT. Its translation is CASSFTRTNQPQHF.

This clonotype was recorded many times. V and J are TRBV28 and TRBJ1-3; 9 nucleotides agree with TRBD1. This CDR3 contains 15 residues. With 3 bases clipped from V and 3 bases from J, the junction kept 3 bases outside the gene matches. Germline V gives CDR1 MDHEN, CDR2 SYDVKM. The CDR3, as DNA: TGTGCCAGCAGTTTCCAGGACAGGGGTGGAAACACCATATATTTT. Its protein is CASSFQDRGGNTIYF.

This clonotype was seen many times. The rearrangement links TRBV3-1 to TRBJ2-5; D remains ambiguous. The V gene lost 3 bases and the J gene lost 13 bases, with 12 bases spanning the gap. The length of the CDR3 is 11 residues. Germline-derived CDR1 and CDR2 are LGHDT and YNNKEL (reference sequence). The CDR3 DNA reads as TGTGCCAGCAGCCAGACGACATCGTTGTACTTC. This gives the protein CASSQTTSLYF.

In this sample, this clonotype turned up many times. This sequence joins TRBV29-1 and TRBJ2-3; 9 nucleotides match TRBD2. Trimming removed 6 bases from V and 6 bases from J; junction bases left unmatched: 7. Per germline, CDR1 SQVTM and CDR2 ANQGSEA. This CDR3 is 13 amino acids long. The CDR3 region is CSVWREGSDTQYF. CDR3 DNA: TGCAGCGTGTGGCGGGAGGGGTCCGATACGCAGTATTTT.

This clonotype occurred a few times. The chain combines TRBV5-1 with TRBJ1-1; D possibly corresponds to TRBD1 (5 bases). The V end was cut by 4 bases, the J end by 5 bases, with 18 bases between. CDR3 length: 15 amino acids. Per the germline V gene, CDR1 is SGHRS and CDR2 is YFSETQ. CDR3 sequence reads: CASSLRLGEGTEAFF. For the CDR3, the DNA is TGCGCCAGCAGCCTGAGACTAGGGGAAGGTACTGAAGCTTTCTTT.

This clonotype was found many times. The chain is built from TRBV6-2 or TRBV6-3 and TRBJ2-7, with no clear D. Trimming cost V 3 bases and J 5 bases, with 14 bases left between them. The CDR3 has 14 residues. Germline CDR1 reads MNHEY; CDR2 reads SVGEGT. The CDR3 here is CASSYRYPTNEQYF. The CDR3 DNA reads TGTGCCAGCAGTTATCGGTATCCGACCAACGAGCAGTACTTC.

This clonotype was seen ten or more times. This chain uses TRBV7-6 with TRBJ1-1; D gene ambiguous. The germline V gene has CDR1 SGHVS and CDR2 FNYEAQ. Trimming took 1 base from V and 1 from J, leaving 10 bases between them. This CDR3 contains 15 residues. The CDR3 here is CASSLEVGKNTEAFF. In DNA form, the CDR3 reads TGTGCCAGCAGCTTAGAGGTGGGGAAGAACACTGAAGCTTTCTTT.

Comment on this clonotype: A much larger clone lies a single base off, so this may be a read error. The J gene is TRBJ1-1, the V gene TRBV5-1, with D unresolved. Trimming removed 4 bases from V and 8 bases from J, with 9 bases in between. This CDR3 has 11 residues. Germline CDR1 SGHRS, CDR2 YFSETQ. The CDR3 loop reads CASSPGREAFF. In DNA, the CDR3 is TGCGCCAGCAGCCCTGGACGGGAAGCTTTCTTT.

This rearrangement joins TRBV28 to TRBJ2-5; 10 bases match TRBD2. The CDR3 contains 15 residues. V trimming: 6 bases; J trimming: 5 bases; junction bases outside the gene matches: 9. From germline, CDR1 is MDHEN and CDR2 SYDVKM. The CDR3 spells CASRALAGVRETQYF. CDR3 bases: TGTGCCAGCAGAGCTCTAGCGGGAGTTAGGGAGACCCAGTACTTC.

The rearrangement links TRBV7-9 to TRBJ2-4; 16 bases match TRBD2. CDR3 length equals 20 residues. V lost 5 bases and J lost 0; bases outside the gene matches: 10. In germline, CDR1 is SEHNR, CDR2 FQNEAQ (reference sequence). The CDR3 is CASSGDGTSGGELAKNIQYF. The CDR3 DNA follows: TGTGCCAGCAGCGGCGACGGGACTAGCGGGGGGGAGCTAGCCAAAAACATTCAGTACTTC.

This chain uses TRBV28 with TRBJ1-5; 8 positions agree with TRBD1. Germline trimming cut 9 bases from V and 0 bases from J; bases unmatched to any gene: 10. The CDR3 length is 16 residues. Per germline, CDR1 MDHEN and CDR2 SYDVKM. The CDR3 bases are TGTGCCAGTCGGACAGGGCCCTTTTATAGCAATCAGCCCCAGCATTTT. Its protein product is CASRTGPFYSNQPQHF.

V is TRBV6-1 and J is TRBJ2-2; 9 nucleotides match TRBD2. J lost 5 bases, V lost 8 bases, and 6 bases had no gene match. The germline gives CDR1 MNHNS, CDR2 SASEGT. The length of the CDR3 is 14 residues. The CDR3 loop reads CASATSGPTGELFF. The CDR3 DNA is TGTGCCAGCGCGACTAGCGGCCCTACCGGGGAGCTGTTTTTT.

This clonotype was counted at least ten times. This sequence joins TRBV20-1 and TRBJ2-1, with 11 nucleotides matching TRBD2. V shed 6 bases and J 6 bases; nucleotides not matched to a gene: 7. The germline CDR1 and CDR2 sequences are DFQATT and SNEGSKA (reference sequence). There are 14 residues in the CDR3. CDR3 DNA: TGCAGTGCCCTGGGACTAGCGGCACGCAATGAGCAGTTCTTC. Translating gives CSALGLAARNEQFF.

This clonotype came up many times. The genes are TRBV5-1 and TRBJ1-1, with D perhaps TRBD1 (6 bases). This CDR3 is built from 17 residues. Germline V gives CDR1 SGHRS, CDR2 YFSETQ. The ends were cut back, 4 bases at V and 1 base at J, with 20 bases in the middle. The CDR3 DNA reads TGCGCCAGCAGCCTACCACCGATCACAGGGACGAACACTGAAGCTTTCTTT. This translates into CASSLPPITGTNTEAFF.

The V and J genes are TRBV24-1 and TRBJ2-2, with TRBD1 identical over 9 bases. The CDR3 totals 18 residues. CDR1 KGHDR and CDR2 SFDVKD come from the germline V gene. V was clipped by 4 bases and J by 1 base; unmatched bases: 9. In DNA, the CDR3 is TGTGCCACCAGTGAACCATTTAGGACAGGGGAGAACACCGGGGAGCTGTTTTTT. This translates into CATSEPFRTGENTGELFF.

This clonotype was recorded many times. V gene TRBV28 combines with J gene TRBJ1-1, with a tentative D call TRBD1 (5 bases). Germline V lookup: CDR1 MDHEN, CDR2 SYDVKM. Trimming cost V 7 bases and J 7 bases, with 7 bases left between them. CDR3 length equals 10 residues. The CDR3 is CASTGVEAFF. DNA of the CDR3: TGTGCCAGCACGGGGGTTGAAGCTTTCTTT.

This clonotype was counted many times. This sequence joins TRBV28 and TRBJ2-7, with TRBD1 matching over 9 bases. The CDR3 is made up of 15 amino acids. The V gene end was trimmed by 6 bases and the J gene end by 6 bases; junction bases not matched to a gene: 12. Germline CDR1 MDHEN, CDR2 SYDVKM. For the CDR3, the DNA is TGTGCCAGCAGAGAAAGACAGGGGGATTTCAGCGAGCAGTACTTC. Amino acids: CASRERQGDFSEQYF. The whole variable domain, filled in from reference TRBV28 and TRBJ2-7, reads DVKVTQSSRYLVKRTGEKVFLECVQDMDHENMFWYRQDPGLGLRLIYFSYDVKMKEKGDIPEGYSVSREKKERFSLILESASTNQTSMYLCASRERQGDFSEQYFGPGTRLTVT.

In the case of this clonotype: It may be a read error: a sequence one base away is much more abundant. The gene calls are TRBV6-1 and TRBJ2-1, with 9 bases matching TRBD2. The germline gives CDR1 MNHNS, CDR2 SASEGT. The CDR3 is 17 amino acids. CDR3 sequence reads: CASSPIGLAGINNERFF. CDR3 bases: TGTGCCAGCAGTCCCATAGGGCTAGCGGGAATAAACAATGAGCGGTTCTTC.

The sample holds a few counts of this clonotype. Given a much more abundant clone one base away, this may be a read error. The conserved closing phenylalanine or tryptophan is absent in this CDR3, likely reflecting a read error. The V and J genes are TRBV6-1 and TRBJ2-7, with 11 bases that match TRBD2. This CDR3 spans 17 amino acids. CDR1 is MNHNS, CDR2 SASEGT, per germline. The ends lost 5 bases at V and 5 bases at J; junction bases unmatched: 14. The CDR3 loop reads CASSPTLAGGNFHEQYL. DNA for the CDR3: TGTGCCAGCAGTCCAACCCTAGCGGGAGGAAATTTCCACGAGCAGTACCTC.